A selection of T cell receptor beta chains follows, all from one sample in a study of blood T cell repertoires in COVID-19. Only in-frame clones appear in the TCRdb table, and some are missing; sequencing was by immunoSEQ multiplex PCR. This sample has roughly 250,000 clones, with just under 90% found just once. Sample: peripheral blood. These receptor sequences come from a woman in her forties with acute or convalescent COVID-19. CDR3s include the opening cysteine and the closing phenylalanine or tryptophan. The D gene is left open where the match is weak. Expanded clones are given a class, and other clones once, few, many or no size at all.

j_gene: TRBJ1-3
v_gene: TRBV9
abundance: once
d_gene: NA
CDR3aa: CASSVGSDTIYF
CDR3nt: TGTGCCAGCAGCGTAGGATCGGACACCATATATTTT

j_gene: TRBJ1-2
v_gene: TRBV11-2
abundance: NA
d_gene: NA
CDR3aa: CASSSWAHGYTF
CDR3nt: TGTGCCAGCAGTTCCTGGGCCCATGGCTACACCTTC

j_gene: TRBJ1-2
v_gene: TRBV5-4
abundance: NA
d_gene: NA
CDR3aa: CASSPRGGHYGYTF
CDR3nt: TGTGCCAGCAGCCCGCGGGGGGGTCACTATGGCTACACCTTC

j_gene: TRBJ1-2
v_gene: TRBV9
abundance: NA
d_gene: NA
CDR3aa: CASGGGYGYTF
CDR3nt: TGTGCCAGCGGGGGAGGGTATGGCTACACCTTC

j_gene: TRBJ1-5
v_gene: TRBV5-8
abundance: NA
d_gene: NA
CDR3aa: CASSSRVLGQPQHF
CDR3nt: TGTGCCAGCAGCTCACGGGTCCTCGGTCAGCCCCAGCATTTT

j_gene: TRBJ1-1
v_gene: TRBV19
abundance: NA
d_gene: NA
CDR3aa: CASSKGQSNTEAFF
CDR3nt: TGTGCCAGTAGTAAGGGGCAGTCGAACACTGAAGCTTTCTTT

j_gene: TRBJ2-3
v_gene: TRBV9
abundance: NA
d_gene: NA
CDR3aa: CASSVAIGYTDTQYF
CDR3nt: TGTGCCAGCAGCGTAGCTATCGGTTACACAGATACGCAGTATTTT

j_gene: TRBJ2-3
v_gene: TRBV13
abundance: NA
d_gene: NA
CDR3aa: CASSPGGSTDTQYF
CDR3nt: TGTGCCAGCAGCCCTGGGGGGAGCACAGATACGCAGTATTTT

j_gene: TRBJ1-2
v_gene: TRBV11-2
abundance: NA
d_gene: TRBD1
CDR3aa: CASSYRDRKFGYGYTF
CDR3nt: TGTGCCAGCAGCTACCGGGACAGGAAATTTGGCTATGGCTACACCTTC

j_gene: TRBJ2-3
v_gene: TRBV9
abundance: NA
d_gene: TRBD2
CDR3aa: CASSVTSGGPPRTDTQYF
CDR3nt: TGTGCCAGCAGCGTGACTAGCGGGGGCCCACCCCGCACAGATACGCAGTATTTT

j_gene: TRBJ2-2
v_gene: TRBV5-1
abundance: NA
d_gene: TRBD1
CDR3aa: CASSPAGTGIITGELFF
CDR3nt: TGCGCCAGCAGCCCTGCCGGGACAGGGATTATCACCGGGGAGCTGTTTTTT

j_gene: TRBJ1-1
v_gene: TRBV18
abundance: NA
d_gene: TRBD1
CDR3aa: CASSTGGASRTEAFF
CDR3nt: TGTGCCAGCTCAACAGGGGGCGCATCCAGGACTGAAGCTTTCTTT

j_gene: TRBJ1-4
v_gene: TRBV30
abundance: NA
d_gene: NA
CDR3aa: CACATNEKLFF
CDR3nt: TGTGCCTGCGCAACTAATGAAAAACTGTTTTTT

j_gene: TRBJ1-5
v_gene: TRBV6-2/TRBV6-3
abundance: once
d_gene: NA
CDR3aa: CASSYLFGESDNQPQHF
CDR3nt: TGTGCCAGCAGTTACCTCTTCGGGGAGAGTGACAATCAGCCCCAGCATTTT

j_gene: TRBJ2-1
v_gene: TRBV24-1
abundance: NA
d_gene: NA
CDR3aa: CATSEYRAPNEQFF
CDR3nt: TGTGCCACCAGTGAGTACAGGGCTCCCAATGAGCAGTTCTTC

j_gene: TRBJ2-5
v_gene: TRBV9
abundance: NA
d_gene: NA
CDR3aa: CASSVVEGGPRETQYF
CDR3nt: TGTGCCAGCAGCGTAGTAGAGGGGGGGCCTCGAGAGACCCAGTACTTC

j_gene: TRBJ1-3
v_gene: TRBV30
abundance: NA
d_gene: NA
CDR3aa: CAWSAGGFSGNTIYF
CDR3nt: TGTGCCTGGAGTGCGGGGGGGTTCTCTGGAAACACCATATATTTT

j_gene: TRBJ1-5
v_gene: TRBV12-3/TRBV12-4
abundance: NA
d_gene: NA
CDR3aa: CASRGEGQPQHF
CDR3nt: TGTGCCAGCAGGGGGGAGGGGCAGCCCCAGCATTTT

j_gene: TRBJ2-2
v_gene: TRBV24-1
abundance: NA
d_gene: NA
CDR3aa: CATSGGGLNTGELFF
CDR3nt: TGTGCCACCAGTGGCGGGGGCCTGAACACCGGGGAGCTGTTTTTT

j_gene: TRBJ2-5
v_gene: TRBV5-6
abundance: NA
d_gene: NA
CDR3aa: CASSLEIVRSGRETQYF
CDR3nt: TGTGCCAGCAGCTTGGAGATCGTCAGATCGGGGAGGGAGACCCAGTACTTC

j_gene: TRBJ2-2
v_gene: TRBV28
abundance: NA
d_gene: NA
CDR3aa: CASSPRGRYTGELFF
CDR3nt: TGTGCCAGCAGTCCCAGAGGTCGATACACCGGGGAGCTGTTTTTT

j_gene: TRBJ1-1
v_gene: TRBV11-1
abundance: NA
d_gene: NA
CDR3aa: CASSDTGEHTEAFF
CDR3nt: TGTGCCAGCAGCGACACGGGGGAGCACACTGAAGCTTTCTTT

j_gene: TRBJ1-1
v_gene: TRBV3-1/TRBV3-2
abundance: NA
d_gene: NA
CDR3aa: CASSRQRGGTEAFF
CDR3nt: TGTGCCAGCAGCCGACAAAGGGGTGGCACTGAAGCTTTCTTT

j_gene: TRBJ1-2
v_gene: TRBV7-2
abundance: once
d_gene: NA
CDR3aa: CASSSGRQQYGYTF
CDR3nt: TGTGCCAGCAGCTCGGGTCGACAGCAATATGGCTACACCTTC

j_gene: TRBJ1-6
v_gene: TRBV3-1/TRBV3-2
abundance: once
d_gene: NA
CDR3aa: CASSQENSNSPLHF
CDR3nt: TGTGCCAGCAGCCAAGAAAACTCGAATTCACCCCTCCACTTT

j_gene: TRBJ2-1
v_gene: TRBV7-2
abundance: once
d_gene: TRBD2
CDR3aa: CASSLNPGLAGSSYNEQFF
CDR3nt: TGTGCCAGCAGCTTAAACCCGGGACTAGCGGGGAGCTCCTACAATGAGCAGTTCTTC

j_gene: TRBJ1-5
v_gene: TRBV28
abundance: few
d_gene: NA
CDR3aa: CASNSHLGAFNQPQHF
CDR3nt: TGTGCCAGCAATTCCCATCTGGGGGCTTTTAATCAGCCCCAGCATTTT

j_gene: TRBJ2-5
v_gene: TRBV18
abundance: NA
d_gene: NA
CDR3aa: CASSPPGRRETQYF
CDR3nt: TGTGCCAGCTCACCACCAGGCCGGAGGGAGACCCAGTACTTC

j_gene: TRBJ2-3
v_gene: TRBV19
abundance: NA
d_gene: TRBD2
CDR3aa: CASSISAGLTDTQYF
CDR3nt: TGTGCCAGTAGTATTTCAGCGGGGCTCACAGATACGCAGTATTTT

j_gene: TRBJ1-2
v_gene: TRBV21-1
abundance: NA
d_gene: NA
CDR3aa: CASPRGSGYGYTF
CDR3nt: TGTGCCAGCCCGCGGGGAAGTGGTTACGGCTACACCTTC

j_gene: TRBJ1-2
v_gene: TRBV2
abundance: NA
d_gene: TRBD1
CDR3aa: CASRGQAWVYGYTF
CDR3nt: TGTGCCAGCAGGGGACAGGCTTGGGTCTATGGCTACACCTTC

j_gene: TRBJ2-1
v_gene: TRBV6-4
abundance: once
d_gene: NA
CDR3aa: CASSVKVGQGFNEQFF
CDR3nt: TGTGCCAGCAGTGTTAAAGTAGGGCAGGGATTCAATGAGCAGTTCTTC

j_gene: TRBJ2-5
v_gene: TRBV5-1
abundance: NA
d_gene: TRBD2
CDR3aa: CASSLVLWTSTETQYF
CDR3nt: TGCGCCAGCAGCTTGGTATTGTGGACTAGTACCGAGACCCAGTACTTC

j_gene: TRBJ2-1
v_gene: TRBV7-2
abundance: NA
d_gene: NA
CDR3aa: CASSWGGGNEQFF
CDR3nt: TGTGCCAGCAGCTGGGGGGGCGGAAATGAGCAGTTCTTC

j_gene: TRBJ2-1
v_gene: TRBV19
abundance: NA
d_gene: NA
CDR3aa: CASSIGGQGPYNEQFF
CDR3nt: TGTGCCAGTAGTATAGGGGGGCAGGGACCCTACAATGAGCAGTTCTTC

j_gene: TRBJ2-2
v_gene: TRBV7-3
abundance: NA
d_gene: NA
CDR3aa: CASSLGVAANTGELFF
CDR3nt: TGTGCCAGCAGCTTGGGGGTAGCGGCGAACACCGGGGAGCTGTTTTTT

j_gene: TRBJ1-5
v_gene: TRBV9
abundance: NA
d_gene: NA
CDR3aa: CASSRGGNQPQHF
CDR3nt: TGTGCCAGCAGCCGCGGGGGGAATCAGCCCCAGCATTTT

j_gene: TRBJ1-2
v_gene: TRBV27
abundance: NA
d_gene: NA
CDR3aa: CASSGEAGADYGYTF
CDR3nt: TGTGCCAGCAGCGGGGAAGCGGGCGCTGACTATGGCTACACCTTC

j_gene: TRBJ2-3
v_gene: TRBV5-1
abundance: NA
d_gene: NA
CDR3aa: CASSLGGGAATDTQYF
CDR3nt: TGCGCCAGCAGCTTGGGAGGGGGGGCCGCCACAGATACGCAGTATTTT

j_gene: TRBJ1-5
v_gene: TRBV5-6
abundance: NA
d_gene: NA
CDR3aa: CASSYYQGSNQPQHF
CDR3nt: TGTGCCAGCAGCTACTATCAGGGGAGCAATCAGCCCCAGCATTTT

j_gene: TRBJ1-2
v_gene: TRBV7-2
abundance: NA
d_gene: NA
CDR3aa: CASRGGFPNYGYTF
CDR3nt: TGTGCCAGCAGGGGGGGGTTCCCTAACTATGGCTACACCTTC

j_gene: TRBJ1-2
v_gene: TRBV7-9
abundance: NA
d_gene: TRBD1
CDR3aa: CASSWGQPNYGYTF
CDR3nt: TGTGCCAGCAGCTGGGGACAGCCTAACTATGGCTACACCTTC

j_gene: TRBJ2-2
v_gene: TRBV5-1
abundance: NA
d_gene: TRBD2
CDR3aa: CASSSGLAGFTGELFF
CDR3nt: TGCGCCAGCAGCTCGGGACTAGCGGGGTTCACCGGGGAGCTGTTTTTT

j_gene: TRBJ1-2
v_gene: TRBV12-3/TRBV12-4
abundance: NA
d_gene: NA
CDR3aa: CASSFGDIYGYTF
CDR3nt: TGTGCCAGCAGTTTTGGAGATATTTATGGCTACACCTTC

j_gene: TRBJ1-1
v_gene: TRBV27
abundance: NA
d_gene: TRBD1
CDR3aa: CASSLYWDREAFF
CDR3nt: TGTGCCAGCAGTTTATACTGGGACAGGGAAGCTTTCTTT

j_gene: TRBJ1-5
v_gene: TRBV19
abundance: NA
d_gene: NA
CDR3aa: CASITGRGFENQPQHF
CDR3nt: TGTGCCAGTATCACGGGTAGGGGGTTTGAGAATCAGCCCCAGCATTTT

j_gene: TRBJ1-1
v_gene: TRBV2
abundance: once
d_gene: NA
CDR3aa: CASSVTGKAEAFF
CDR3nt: TGTGCCAGCAGTGTTACAGGGAAGGCTGAAGCTTTCTTT

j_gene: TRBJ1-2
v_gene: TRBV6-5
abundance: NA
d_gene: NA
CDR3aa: CASSDSSNYGYTF
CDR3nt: TGTGCCAGCAGTGACTCCTCTAACTATGGCTACACCTTC

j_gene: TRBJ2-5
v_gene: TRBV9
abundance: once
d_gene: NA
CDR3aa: CASSGGTVQETQYF
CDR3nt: TGTGCCAGCAGCGGCGGGACAGTCCAAGAGACCCAGTACTTC

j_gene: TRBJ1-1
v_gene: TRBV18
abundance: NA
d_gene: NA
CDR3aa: CASSPYRSANTEAFF
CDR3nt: TGTGCCAGCTCACCGTACAGGTCTGCTAACACTGAAGCTTTCTTT

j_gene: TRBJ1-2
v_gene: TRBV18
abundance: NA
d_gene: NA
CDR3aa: CASSSSGLPYGYTF
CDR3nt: TGTGCCAGCTCAAGTTCGGGATTGCCCTATGGCTACACCTTC

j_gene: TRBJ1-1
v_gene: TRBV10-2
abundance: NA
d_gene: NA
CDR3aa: CASSYDRNTEAFF
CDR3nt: TGCGCCAGCAGTTACGACAGAAACACTGAAGCTTTCTTT

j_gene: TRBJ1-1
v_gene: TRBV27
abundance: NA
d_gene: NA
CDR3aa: CASRRGNTEAFF
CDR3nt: TGTGCCAGCCGCCGGGGGAACACTGAAGCTTTCTTT

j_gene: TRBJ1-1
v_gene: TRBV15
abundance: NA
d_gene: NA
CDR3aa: CATSRATQGGSPEAFF
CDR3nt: TGTGCCACCAGCAGAGCTACTCAGGGCGGGAGTCCTGAAGCTTTCTTT

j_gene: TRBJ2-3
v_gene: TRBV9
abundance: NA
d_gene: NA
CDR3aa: CASSASPSTDTQYF
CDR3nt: TGTGCCAGCAGCGCAAGCCCTAGCACAGATACGCAGTATTTT

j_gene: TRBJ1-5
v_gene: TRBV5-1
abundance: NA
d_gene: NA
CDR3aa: CASSSGQRGQPQHF
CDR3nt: TGCGCCAGCAGCTCCGGACAGAGGGGTCAGCCCCAGCATTTT

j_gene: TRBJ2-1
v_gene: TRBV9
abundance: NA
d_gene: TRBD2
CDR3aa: CASSPDSGASNEQFF
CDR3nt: TGTGCCAGCAGTCCAGACAGCGGGGCATCTAATGAGCAGTTCTTC

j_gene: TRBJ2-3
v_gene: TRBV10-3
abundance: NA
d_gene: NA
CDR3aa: CAIMIQGPDTQYF
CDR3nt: TGTGCCATCATGATACAGGGCCCAGATACGCAGTATTTT